This section outlines one T cell receptor beta chain sequence together with its context. Seattle cases were enrolled at active infection and followed longitudinally. TCRdb's copy holds only in-frame clones and misses some; the assay was immunoSEQ multiplex PCR. The table shows 190,000 or so clones, with 70% to 90% occurring only once. Germline CDR1 MNHEY, CDR2 SVGEGT. Trimming took 5 bases from V and 6 from J; bases not matched to a gene: 11. The CDR3 is made up of 16 amino acids. The sample comes from a study of blood T cell repertoires in COVID-19. In the study overall: T cells, B-cell-depleted T cells, or PBMCs supplied cDNA or gDNA.

The sequenced material came from peripheral blood. The receptor's source is a man aged 55-75 years with COVID-19, enrolled during active disease. The rearrangement links TRBV6-2 or TRBV6-3 to TRBJ2-3; TRBD2 agrees at 10 bases. The CDR3 nucleotides read TGTGCCAGCAGTGCCTACCTAGCGGGAGTCCGGGATACGCAGTATTTT. Protein: CASSAYLAGVRDTQYF.